This T cell receptor (beta chain) was sequenced for a study of blood T cell repertoires in COVID-19. Sequenced by immunoSEQ multiplex PCR; TCRdb stores in-frame clones only, minus some. The repertoire holds more than 85,000 clones, nearly 80% seen once, with approximately 16% in the top ten. Trimming left V 2 bases short and J 2 bases short, with 6 bases between. The CDR3 sequence is 13 residues long. Germline CDR1 reads KGHSH; CDR2 reads LQKENI. This TCR derives from a woman older than 75 with active or convalescent COVID-19. The sample was peripheral blood. This rearrangement joins TRBV18 to TRBJ1-2, with D unresolved. CDR3 DNA: TGTGCCAGCTCACCAGCAGAAAACTATGGCTACACCTTC. Translating it yields CASSPAENYGYTF. The entire variable domain, with the rest obtained from reference TRBV18 and TRBJ1-2, is as follows: NAGVMQNPRHLVRRRGQEARLRCSPMKGHSHVYWYRQLPEEGLKFMVYLQKENIIDESGMPKERFSAEFPKEGPSILRIQQVVRGDSAAYFCASSPAENYGYTFGSGTRLTVV.